This entry lists 29 T cell receptor beta chains sequenced from one sample in a study of neoadjuvant anti-PD-1 for oral cavity cancer. Assay used: immunoSEQ multiplex PCR; TCRdb lists only in-frame clones, some missing. This table has nearly 15,000 clones, 40% appearing once. The sample's time point: after neoadjuvant nivolumab, at surgical resection. Material: tumor tissue, obtained after nivolumab (anti-PD-1) treatment. Every receptor here comes from a person between 40 and 79 years old with oral cavity squamous cell carcinoma.

This clone has only a few counts. V usage is TRBV7-9 and J usage is TRBJ2-7, with D perhaps matching TRBD1 or TRBD2 (6 bases each). Per the germline V gene, CDR1 is SEHNR and CDR2 is FQNEAQ (reference sequence). The germline V and J ends were trimmed by 5 bases and 0 bases, with 17 bases remaining between them. The CDR3 sequence is 16 residues long. This CDR3 reads CASSPVGGLPSYEQYF. As DNA, the CDR3 is TGTGCCAGCAGCCCGGTTGGGGGGCTTCCCTCCTACGAGCAGTACTTC. The full variable domain, completed using reference TRBV7-9 and TRBJ2-7, is DTGVSQNPRHKITKRGQNVTFRCDPISEHNRLYWYRQTLGQGPEFLTYFQNEAQLEKSRLLSDRFSAERPKGSFSTLEIQRTEQGDSAMYLCASSPVGGLPSYEQYFGPGTRLTVT.

This clone occurred a few times. The chain uses TRBV28 and TRBJ1-1; tentative D call: TRBD1 (6 bases). Looked up from germline, CDR1 is MDHEN and CDR2 is SYDVKM. The V end was cut by 2 bases, the J end by 4 bases, with 8 bases between. The CDR3 is made up of 13 amino acids. CDR3 sequence reads: CASSLGQPTEAFF. The CDR3 DNA reads TGTGCCAGCAGTTTAGGACAGCCCACTGAAGCTTTCTTT.

The chain has TRBV4-1 and TRBJ2-7; TRBD2 matches at 11 bases. J gave up 4 bases and V 0 bases, and 2 bases lay outside the gene matches. This CDR3 region has 15 residues. Germline-derived CDR1 and CDR2 are MGHRA and YSYEKL. The CDR3 loop reads CASSQDSGGVYEQYF. The CDR3 nucleotides read TGCGCCAGCAGCCAAGATAGCGGGGGGGTTTACGAGCAGTACTTC.

On this clone: The junction differs from germline at one of its ends, possibly a read error. The chain links TRBV5-1 to TRBJ1-4; D is perhaps TRBD1 (6 bases). This CDR3 spans 15 amino acids. In germline, CDR1 is SGHRS, CDR2 YFSETQ. DNA of the CDR3: TGCGCCAGCAGCTTGCAGGCAGGGGTTAATGGAAAACTGTTTTTT. Its protein is CASSLQAGVNGKLFF.

V and J are TRBV13 and TRBJ2-3; a possible D gene is TRBD2 (5 bases). Deletions cut 2 bases from V and 5 bases from J, with 11 bases between. Per germline, CDR1 PRHDT and CDR2 FYEKMQ (reference sequence). This CDR3 has 14 amino acids. CDR3 DNA: TGTGCCAGCAGCTTACGGGGTAGGGAAGATACGCAGTATTTT. The encoded protein is CASSLRGREDTQYF.

There are a few counts of this clone. CDR3 loop: CASRPTGAEQFF. The CDR3 region has the DNA TGTGCCAGCAGACCAACAGGGGCTGAGCAGTTCTTC. The V gene is TRBV28, the J gene TRBJ2-1, with 7 positions matching TRBD1. Looked up from germline, CDR1 is MDHEN and CDR2 is SYDVKM. The CDR3 totals 12 residues. V lost 6 bases and J lost 9; bases outside the gene matches: 5.

The chain links TRBV15 to TRBJ2-1; D gene uncertain. Germline V gene lookup returns CDR1 LNHNV and CDR2 YYDKDF (reference sequence). The CDR3 contains 14 residues. V was pared by 4 bases and J by 6 bases, with 13 bases between. The CDR3 region is CATSTYAALNEQFF. Here the CDR3 DNA reads TGTGCCACCAGCACTTACGCCGCTCTCAATGAGCAGTTCTTC.

By proportion, this clone is medium-sized (0.01 to 0.1%). The CDR3 DNA follows: TGTGCCAGCAGTGAAAGGTCACAAGGGCTAGGGGGGCAGTTCTTC. It specifies CASSERSQGLGGQFF. The chain links TRBV2 to TRBJ2-1, with a tentative D call TRBD1 (6 bases). Looked up from germline, CDR1 is SNHLY and CDR2 is FYNNEI. V was shortened by 2 bases and J by 12 bases, with 20 bases between the two germline ends. The CDR3 covers 15 residues.

The V call is TRBV10-1, the J call TRBJ1-5; a possible D gene is TRBD1 (5 bases). The CDR3 length is 17 residues. Germline lookup yields CDR1 WNHNN and CDR2 SYGVQD (reference sequence). The V end lost 6 bases, the J end lost 3 bases, and 21 bases lay between the germline ends. DNA of the CDR3: TGCGCCAGCAGAAGAAGGGGCGCGGGGATCGACAATCAGCCCCAGCATTTT. Protein product: CASRRRGAGIDNQPQHF.

This clone was detected only a few times. The CDR3 nucleotides read TGCGCCAGCAGCGTGGATCACCCCAATTCACCCCTCCACTTT. Translation: CASSVDHPNSPLHF. The chain couples TRBV5-1 to TRBJ1-6; D is undetermined. V gave up 4 bases and J gave up 7 bases, with 12 bases separating them. The CDR3 length is 14 residues. CDR1 and CDR2 (germline): SGHRS, YFSETQ.

The J gene is TRBJ2-1, the V gene TRBV19, with D maybe TRBD2 (5 bases). CDR3 size: 15 residues. Germline V gene sequence: CDR1 LNHDA, CDR2 SQIVND (reference sequence). Trimming took 4 bases from V and 0 from J, leaving 10 bases between them. This chain's CDR3 is CASSTIRGSYNEQFF. Written as DNA, the CDR3 is TGTGCCAGTAGTACCATTCGGGGCTCCTACAATGAGCAGTTCTTC. The full variable domain, with the rest looked up from reference TRBV19 and TRBJ2-1, is DGGITQSPKYLFRKEGQNVTLSCEQNLNHDAMYWYRQDPGQGLRLIYYSQIVNDFQKGDIAEGYSVSREKKESFPLTVTSAQKNPTAFYLCASSTIRGSYNEQFFGPGTRLTVL.

The chain joins TRBV29-1 to TRBJ2-3; D call uncertain. Germline CDR1 and CDR2: SQVTM and ANQGSEA. CDR3 size: 12 residues. Trimming cost V 3 bases and J 4 bases, with 8 bases left between them. CDR3 nucleotide sequence: TGCAGCGTTGAGGAGTTATCAGATACGCAGTATTTT. Its protein product is CSVEELSDTQYF.

DNA for the CDR3: TGTGCCAGCAGCTTTGTTGGACAGGGCTATGGCTACACCTTC. Encoded protein: CASSFVGQGYGYTF. The chain employs TRBV7-2 and TRBJ1-2, with 8 bases that match TRBD1. CDR3 size: 14 residues. Trimming removed 3 bases from V and 4 bases from J; junction bases left unmatched: 4. In germline, CDR1 is SGHTA, CDR2 FQGNSA.

This clone is termed large. This rearrangement joins TRBV11-2 to TRBJ2-5, with D maybe TRBD1 (5 bases). This CDR3 has 16 residues. CDR1 and CDR2 from the germline V gene are SGHAT and FQNNGV. Trimming took off 4 bases at V and 0 bases at J, with 15 bases between the two ends. The CDR3 spells CASSSVGQGDQETQYF. As DNA, the CDR3 is TGTGCCAGCAGCTCCGTCGGGCAGGGTGACCAAGAGACCCAGTACTTC. Drawing the rest from reference TRBV11-2 and TRBJ2-5, the complete variable domain is EAGVAQSPRYKIIEKRQSVAFWCNPISGHATLYWYQQILGQGPKLLIQFQNNGVVDDSQLPKDRFSAERLKGVDSTLKIQPAKLEDSAVYLCASSSVGQGDQETQYFGPGTRLLVL.

In this sample, this clone turned up a few times. Mismatch with germline at one junction end may stem from a read error. CDR3 sequence: CASRLAGPAQETQYF. The CDR3 nucleotides read TGTGCCAGCAGATTAGCGGGACCTGCCCAAGAGACCCAGTACTTC. The chain links TRBV13 to TRBJ2-5; 8 nucleotides line up with TRBD2. Germline CDR1 PRHDT, CDR2 FYEKMQ (reference sequence). CDR3 length: 15 amino acids. The variable domain in full, completed from reference TRBV13 and TRBJ2-5, reads AAGVIQSPRHLIKEKRETATLKCYPIPRHDTVYWYQQGPGQDPQFLISFYEKMQSDKGSIPDRFSAQQFSDYHSELNMSSLELGDSALYFCASRLAGPAQETQYFGPGTRLLVL.

In this sample, this clone turned up a few times. The chain recombines TRBV18 with TRBJ2-7; 10 bases fit TRBD1. This CDR3 has 13 amino acids. Germline V CDR1 and CDR2: KGHSH, LQKENI. After removal of 6 bases from V and 5 bases from J, the junction contained 4 bases not matched to a gene. CDR3 nucleotide sequence: TGTGCCAGCTCCCAAGGACAGGGGGACGAGCAGTACTTC. Translating it yields CASSQGQGDEQYF. Drawing the rest from reference TRBV18 and TRBJ2-7, the complete variable domain is NAGVMQNPRHLVRRRGQEARLRCSPMKGHSHVYWYRQLPEEGLKFMVYLQKENIIDESGMPKERFSAEFPKEGPSILRIQQVVRGDSAAYFCASSQGQGDEQYFGPGTRLTVT.

The CDR3 reads CASNRQGSGEKLFF. CDR3 coding DNA: TGTGCCAGCAACAGACAGGGGTCAGGTGAAAAACTGTTTTTT. The chain combines TRBV2 with TRBJ1-4, with 8 bases lining up with TRBD1. This CDR3 comprises 14 residues. The germline V gene has CDR1 SNHLY and CDR2 FYNNEI. Trimming cost V 7 bases and J 7 bases; bases outside gene matches: 8.

In this sample, this clone turned up a few times. This sequence joins TRBV29-1 and TRBJ2-4; 8 positions match TRBD1. Germline assignment: CDR1 SQVTM and CDR2 ANQGSEA. Trimming took 7 bases from V and 7 from J; bases not matched to a gene: 6. CDR3 length: 12 amino acids. CDR3: CSGGQEGNIQYF. The DNA for the CDR3 is TGCAGCGGGGGACAGGAGGGGAACATTCAGTACTTC.

This clone has more than one count but fewer than ten. This chain joins TRBV7-2 and TRBJ2-6; D perhaps matches TRBD1 (5 bases). V shed 3 bases and J shed 1 base, with 7 bases lying between them. This CDR3 has 15 amino acids. Looked up from germline, CDR1 is SGHTA and CDR2 is FQGNSA. CDR3 in amino acids: CASSLAGSGANVLTF. CDR3 DNA sequence: TGTGCCAGCAGCTTGGCAGGGTCTGGGGCCAACGTCCTGACTTTC.

This chain's CDR3 is CSVEDQETGLSGELFF. In DNA form, the CDR3 reads TGCAGCGTTGAAGACCAGGAGACAGGGCTATCCGGGGAGCTGTTTTTT. The chain links TRBV29-1 to TRBJ2-2; 7 bases agree with TRBD1. The V segment lost 0 bases and the J segment 6 bases; nucleotides outside the gene matches: 10. Per the germline V gene, CDR1 is SQVTM and CDR2 is ANQGSEA. This CDR3 has 16 residues.

V usage is TRBV6-5 and J usage is TRBJ1-5, with D perhaps TRBD1 (5 bases). Germline assignment: CDR1 MNHEY and CDR2 SVGAGI. CDR3 length equals 16 residues. Between the trimmed V and J ends, which lost 2 bases and 1 base, there was a span of 12 bases. The CDR3 DNA reads TGTGCCAGCAGTTACCGGTATGGGGCGAGCAATCAGCCCCAGCATTTT. Its protein is CASSYRYGASNQPQHF.

Relative to its sample, this clone is medium-sized. This chain connects TRBV10-2 to TRBJ2-5; D is ambiguous. This CDR3 spans 10 amino acids. CDR1 is WSHSY, CDR2 SAAADI, per germline. Trimming removed 9 bases at V and 3 bases at J, with 5 bases between. CDR3 protein: CAREEETQYF. The CDR3 DNA follows: TGCGCCAGGGAAGAAGAGACCCAGTACTTC.

The chain recombines TRBV28 with TRBJ1-2; D may be TRBD1 (5 bases). V was shortened by 7 bases and J by 4 bases, with 28 bases between the two germline ends. In germline, CDR1 is MDHEN, CDR2 SYDVKM. CDR3 length equals 18 residues. CDR3 sequence: CASTEIRSSGLLGYGYTF. The CDR3 region has the DNA TGTGCCAGCACCGAAATACGCTCTTCAGGGTTACTCGGCTATGGCTACACCTTC.

This chain joins TRBV25-1 and TRBJ1-5; D unresolved. V lost 3 bases and J lost 0, with 9 bases in between. The germline V gene has CDR1 MGHDK and CDR2 SYGVNS. The length of the CDR3 is 15 residues. This CDR3 is CASSEVGNSNQPQHF. The CDR3 coding sequence is TGTGCCAGCAGTGAGGTAGGGAATAGCAATCAGCCCCAGCATTTT. Drawing the rest from reference TRBV25-1 and TRBJ1-5, the complete variable domain is EADIYQTPRYLVIGTGKKITLECSQTMGHDKMYWYQQDPGMELHLIHYSYGVNSTEKGDLSSESTVSRIRTEHFPLTLESARPSHTSQYLCASSEVGNSNQPQHFGDGTRLSIL.

This chain connects TRBV11-2 to TRBJ1-1, with a weak D call TRBD1 (5 bases). The germline V and J ends were trimmed by 5 bases and 0 bases, with 13 bases remaining between them. The CDR3 consists of 15 residues. Per germline, CDR1 SGHAT and CDR2 FQNNGV. This CDR3 is CASSKTGTVNTEAFF. For the CDR3, the DNA is TGTGCCAGCAGCAAAACCGGGACGGTGAACACTGAAGCTTTCTTT.

The chain carries TRBV4-1 and TRBJ1-2, with TRBD1 matching 8 bases. The CDR3 sequence is 15 residues long. In germline, CDR1 is MGHRA, CDR2 YSYEKL. Losses at the gene ends were 0 bases for V and 2 bases for J; bases not matched to a gene: 2. For the CDR3, the DNA is TGCGCCAGCAGCCAAGAGGGACAGGCCAACTATGGCTACACCTTC. Residues: CASSQEGQANYGYTF.

This clone was counted between two and nine times. The chain combines TRBV5-4 with TRBJ1-2; TRBD1 might be the D (6 bases). Germline lookup yields CDR1 SGHNT and CDR2 YYREEE (reference sequence). V lost 2 bases and J 2 bases, leaving 13 bases between the germline ends. The CDR3 is 15 residues long. The CDR3 here is CASSLDGQINYGYTF. The CDR3 DNA sequence: TGTGCCAGCAGCTTAGATGGACAGATCAACTATGGCTACACCTTC.

In the case of this clone: The sample contains more than one DNA sequence encoding this CDR3. V and J are TRBV18 and TRBJ1-1; D is unresolved. V was cut by 3 bases and J by 5 bases, with 10 bases left in between. The CDR3 runs 13 residues. Germline CDR1 KGHSH, CDR2 LQKENI. The CDR3 DNA follows: TGTGCCAGCTCACCCGGGGAAAGGACTGAAGCTTTCTTT. It specifies CASSPGERTEAFF.

V usage is TRBV4-3 and J usage is TRBJ1-2; D perhaps matches TRBD1 (5 bases). Germline V lookup: CDR1 LGHNA, CDR2 YSLEER. V dropped 1 base and J dropped 8 bases, with 17 bases sitting between them. The CDR3 consists of 15 residues. CDR3: CASSQGVRDSRGYTF. The DNA of the CDR3 is TGCGCCAGCAGCCAAGGTGTCCGGGACTCCCGAGGCTACACCTTC.